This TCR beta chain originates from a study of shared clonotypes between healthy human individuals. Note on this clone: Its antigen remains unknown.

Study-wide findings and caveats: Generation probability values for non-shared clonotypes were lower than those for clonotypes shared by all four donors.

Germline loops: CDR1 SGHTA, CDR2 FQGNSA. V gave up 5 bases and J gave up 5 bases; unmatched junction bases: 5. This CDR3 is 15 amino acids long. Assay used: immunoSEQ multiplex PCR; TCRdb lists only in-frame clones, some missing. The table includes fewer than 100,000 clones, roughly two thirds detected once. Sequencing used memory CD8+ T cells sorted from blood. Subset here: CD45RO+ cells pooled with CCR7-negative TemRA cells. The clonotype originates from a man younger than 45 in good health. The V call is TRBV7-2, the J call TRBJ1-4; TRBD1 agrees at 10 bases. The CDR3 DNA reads TGTGCCAGCAGCACTGACAGGGGGCTCAATGAAAAACTGTTTTTT. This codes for CASSTDRGLNEKLFF.